This T cell receptor (beta chain) was profiled in a study of OX40 agonist ivuxolimab in advanced cancers. Regarding the study as a whole: Among the least clonally expanded were partial responders at 0.1-3.0 mg/kg.

The CDR3 is 14 residues long. J gave up 6 bases and V 4 bases, and 9 bases lay outside the gene matches. CDR1 and CDR2 from the germline V gene are KGHSH and LQKENI. The sample holds one count of this clone. What it binds is not known. Method: immunoSEQ multiplex PCR; TCRdb's copy keeps in-frame clones and lacks some. The repertoire holds some 77,000 clones, with more than 70% as singletons. The rearrangement joins TRBV18 to TRBJ2-7; TRBD1 matches at 7 bases. The source was CD4+ or CD8+ T cells sorted from blood, collected in a trial of the OX40 agonist ivuxolimab. The sequence was obtained from an adult with an advanced solid tumor such as melanoma, head and neck, liver or kidney cancer. In DNA, the CDR3 is TGTGCCAGCTCACGCTCAGGGGGATTCGGCGAGCAGTACTTC. Translated, it gives CASSRSGGFGEQYF.